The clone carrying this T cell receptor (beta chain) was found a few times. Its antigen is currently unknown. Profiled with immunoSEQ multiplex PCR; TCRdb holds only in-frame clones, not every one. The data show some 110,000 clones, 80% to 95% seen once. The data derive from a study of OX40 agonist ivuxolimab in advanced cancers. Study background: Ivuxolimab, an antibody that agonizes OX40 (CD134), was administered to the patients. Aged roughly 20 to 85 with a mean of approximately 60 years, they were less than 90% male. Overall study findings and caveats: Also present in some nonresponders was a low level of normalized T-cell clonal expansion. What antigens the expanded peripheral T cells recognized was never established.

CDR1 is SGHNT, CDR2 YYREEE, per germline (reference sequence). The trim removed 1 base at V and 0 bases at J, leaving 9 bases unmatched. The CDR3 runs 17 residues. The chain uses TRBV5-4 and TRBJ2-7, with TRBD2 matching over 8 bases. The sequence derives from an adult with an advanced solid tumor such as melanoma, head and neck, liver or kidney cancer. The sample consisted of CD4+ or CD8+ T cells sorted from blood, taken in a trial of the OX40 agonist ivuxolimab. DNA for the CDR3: TGTGCCAGCAGCTTGAGGAAGAGCGGGAGTCGCTCCTACGAGCAGTACTTC. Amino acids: CASSLRKSGSRSYEQYF.